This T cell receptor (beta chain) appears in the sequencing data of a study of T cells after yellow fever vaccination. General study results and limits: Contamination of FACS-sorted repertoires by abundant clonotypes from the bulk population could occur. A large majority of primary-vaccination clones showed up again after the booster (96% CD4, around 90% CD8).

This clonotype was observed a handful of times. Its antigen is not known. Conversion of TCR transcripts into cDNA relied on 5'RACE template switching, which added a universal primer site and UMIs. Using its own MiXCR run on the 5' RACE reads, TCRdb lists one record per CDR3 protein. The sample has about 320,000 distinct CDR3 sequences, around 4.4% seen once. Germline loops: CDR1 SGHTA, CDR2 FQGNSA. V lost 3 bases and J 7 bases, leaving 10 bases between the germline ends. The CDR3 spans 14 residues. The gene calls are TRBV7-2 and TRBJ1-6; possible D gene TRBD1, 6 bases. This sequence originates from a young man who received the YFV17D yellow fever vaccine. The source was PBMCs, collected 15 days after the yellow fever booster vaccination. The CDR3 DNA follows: TGTGCCAGCAGCTTCGACAGGTTCAATTCACCCCTCCACTTT. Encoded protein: CASSFDRFNSPLHF. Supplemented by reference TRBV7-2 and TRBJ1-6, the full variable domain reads GAGVSQSPSNKVTEKGKDVELRCDPISGHTALYWYRQSLGQGLEFLIYFQGNSAPDKSGLPSDRFSAERTGGSVSTLTIQRTQQEDSAVYLCASSFDRFNSPLHFGNGTRLTVT.